In this sample, the clone carrying this T cell receptor beta chain turned up many times. The antigen is unknown. For TCR beta, libraries came from iRepertoire HTBI primers and Arm-PCR of CDR3 regions. One entry per CDR3 protein results from TCRdb running MiXCR on the multiplex PCR reads. The repertoire holds roughly 250,000 distinct CDR3 sequences, with roughly 18% as singletons. These data come from a study of regulatory T cells in long-lasting Graves disease. Study-level findings and limits: With a few thousand shared public clonotypes, persistent patients exceeded new patients, who shared 966.

This CDR3 comprises 15 residues. With 6 bases clipped from V and 0 bases from J, the junction kept 7 bases outside the gene matches. In germline, CDR1 is SGHVS, CDR2 FQNEAQ. The time point is: newly diagnosed GD, antithyroid drugs for less than 3 months. Preparation of the TCR library used RNA extracted from PBMCs. In this cohort, patients came from an endocrinology department located in Xi'an, China. The same data also went into a second study, on T cells in Graves' hyperthyroidism and ophthalmopathy.

This sequence was found in a woman younger than 45 with Graves disease. The sample here was peripheral blood mononuclear cells (PBMCs), taken at new diagnosis, from a patient treated with antithyroid drugs. The chain combines TRBV7-8 with TRBJ1-1; 7 bases map to TRBD1. DNA for the CDR3: TGTGCCAGCAGACCCTCGACAGGGATGAACACTGAAGCTTTCTTT. Translating gives CASRPSTGMNTEAFF.